These 21 T cell receptor beta chains were sequenced from one sample in a study of cytomegalovirus exposure and HLA in healthy donors. The PCR used 60 Vbeta and 13 Jbeta primers. The method was immunoSEQ multiplex PCR; TCRdb's version includes in-frame clones alone and lacks a portion of them. This sample's table has around 50,000 clones. The sample was PBMCs. These receptors all come from a woman between 40 and 50 years old in good health and CMV-seronegative.

The chain carries TRBV5-1 and TRBJ2-1, with 7 bases lining up with TRBD1. The V segment lost 5 bases and the J segment 4 bases; nucleotides outside the gene matches: 6. The CDR3 consists of 14 residues. Looked up from germline, CDR1 is SGHRS and CDR2 is YFSETQ. CDR3 loop: CASSLPGQYNEQFF. Written as DNA, the CDR3 is TGCGCCAGCAGTCTTCCGGGACAGTACAATGAGCAGTTCTTC. The variable domain in full, completed from reference TRBV5-1 and TRBJ2-1, reads KAGVTQTPRYLIKTRGQQVTLSCSPISGHRSVSWYQQTPGQGLQFLFEYFSETQRNKGNFPGRFSGRQFSNSRSEMNVSTLELGDSALYLCASSLPGQYNEQFFGPGTRLTVL.

The gene calls are TRBV20-1 and TRBJ2-1; no clear D. CDR3 length: 11 residues. Germline assignment: CDR1 DFQATT and CDR2 SNEGSKA (reference sequence). Trimming cost V 6 bases and J 6 bases, with 9 bases left between them. Here the CDR3 DNA reads TGCAGTGCCGAATCTATCAATGAGCAGTTCTTC. Amino acid sequence: CSAESINEQFF.

The chain has TRBV4-2 and TRBJ1-3; TRBD1 agrees at 8 bases. The CDR3 totals 16 residues. Per the germline V gene, CDR1 is LGHNA and CDR2 is YNFKEQ. V was pared by 1 base and J by 8 bases, with 10 bases of the junction left unmatched. CDR3 sequence (DNA): TGTGCCAGCAGCCAAGCGAACAGGGGGAACCAGGACACCATATATTTT. Translation: CASSQANRGNQDTIYF.

J is TRBJ1-2 and V is TRBV7-9, with D possibly matching TRBD1 (6 bases). The CDR3 is 13 residues long. In germline, CDR1 is SEHNR, CDR2 FQNEAQ (reference sequence). V was shortened by 6 bases and J by 7 bases, with 15 bases between the two germline ends. The CDR3 bases are TGTGCCAGCAGTGTAGGGCCAGGGGTTGGCTACACCTTC. Translated, it gives CASSVGPGVGYTF. Variable domain in full (rest from reference TRBV7-9 and TRBJ1-2): DTGVSQNPRHKITKRGQNVTFRCDPISEHNRLYWYRQTLGQGPEFLTYFQNEAQLEKSRLLSDRFSAERPKGSFSTLEIQRTEQGDSAMYLCASSVGPGVGYTFGSGTRLTVV.

The J gene is TRBJ2-1, the V gene TRBV5-1; D might be TRBD1 (6 bases). In germline, CDR1 is SGHRS, CDR2 YFSETQ. The ends were cut back, 5 bases at V and 6 bases at J, with 9 bases in the middle. The length of the CDR3 is 12 residues. CDR3 bases: TGCGCCAGCAGAGAACAGGGCAATGAGCAGTTCTTC. This encodes CASREQGNEQFF.

The rearrangement links TRBV4-1 to TRBJ1-1; D uncertain. In germline, CDR1 is MGHRA, CDR2 YSYEKL. The CDR3 extends over 14 amino acids. V was cut by 1 base and J by 6 bases, with 12 bases left in between. CDR3 DNA: TGCGCCAGCAGCCAAGGGTTGCGGGGTCCTGAAGCTTTCTTT. Translating gives CASSQGLRGPEAFF.

In nucleotides, the CDR3 is TGTGCCAGCAGTCTTTCTCTCCGGGATGAGCAGTTCTTC. Amino acid sequence: CASSLSLRDEQFF. V and J are TRBV6-1 and TRBJ2-1; D ambiguous. Germline V lookup: CDR1 MNHNS, CDR2 SASEGT. The CDR3 contains 13 residues. Trimming cost V 5 bases and J 8 bases, with 13 bases left between them.

This chain links TRBV28 with TRBJ1-5; no clear D. The V gene lost 7 bases and the J gene lost 3 bases, with 7 bases spanning the gap. Germline V gene lookup returns CDR1 MDHEN and CDR2 SYDVKM. CDR3 size: 12 residues. CDR3 sequence reads: CASMADNQPQHF. The CDR3 DNA sequence: TGTGCCAGCATGGCGGACAATCAGCCCCAGCATTTT. The variable domain in full, with the rest retrieved from reference TRBV28 and TRBJ1-5, is DVKVTQSSRYLVKRTGEKVFLECVQDMDHENMFWYRQDPGLGLRLIYFSYDVKMKEKGDIPEGYSVSREKKERFSLILESASTNQTSMYLCASMADNQPQHFGDGTRLSIL.

The chain is built from TRBV6-6 and TRBJ2-5, with TRBD2 identical over 9 bases. The CDR3 totals 15 residues. The germline CDR1 and CDR2 sequences are MNHNY and SVGAGI (reference sequence). The V gene end was trimmed by 2 bases and the J gene end by 2 bases; junction bases not matched to a gene: 3. The CDR3 DNA reads TGTGCCAGCAGTTACAACGGACTAGCGCAAGAGACCCAGTACTTC. This codes for CASSYNGLAQETQYF.

The V and J genes are TRBV6-4 and TRBJ1-2, with 7 bases fitting TRBD1. The CDR3 consists of 15 residues. Trimming cost V 5 bases and J 6 bases; bases outside gene matches: 12. Germline V CDR1 and CDR2: MRHNA, SNTAGT. The CDR3 sequence: CASSSSGTVLNGYTF. CDR3 in DNA: TGTGCCAGCAGTTCCTCCGGGACAGTTTTAAATGGCTACACCTTC.

The gene calls are TRBV7-2 and TRBJ2-5; TRBD1 agrees at 8 bases. The CDR3 sequence is 14 residues long. The junction had 1 base not matched to a gene; V was cut back by 1 base and J by 3 bases. From germline, CDR1 is SGHTA and CDR2 FQGNSA. In DNA form, the CDR3 reads TGTGCCAGCAGCTTAGAGACAGGGGAAGAGACCCAGTACTTC. It encodes CASSLETGEETQYF.

The V gene is TRBV9, the J gene TRBJ1-2; D is undetermined. The CDR3 sequence is 14 residues long. In germline, CDR1 is SGDLS, CDR2 YYNGEE. V was clipped by 0 bases and J by 2 bases, with 8 bases between them. CDR3 loop: CASSVGPENYGYTF. Written as DNA, the CDR3 is TGTGCCAGCAGCGTAGGTCCAGAAAACTATGGCTACACCTTC.

The chain combines TRBV30 with TRBJ1-2; 9 bases fit TRBD1. The CDR3 runs to 13 residues. Germline loops: CDR1 GTSNPN, CDR2 SVGIG (reference sequence). V was pared by 0 bases and J by 8 bases, with 4 bases of the junction left unmatched. This chain's CDR3 is CAWSVPDRGGYTF. CDR3 coding DNA: TGTGCCTGGAGTGTCCCGGACAGGGGCGGCTACACCTTC. Using reference TRBV30 and TRBJ1-2 for the parts outside the CDR3, the full variable domain is SQTIHQWPATLVQPVGSPLSLECTVEGTSNPNLYWYRQAAGRGLQLLFYSVGIGQISSEVPQNLSASRPQDRQFILSSKKLLLSDSGFYLCAWSVPDRGGYTFGSGTRLTVV.

The chain couples TRBV13 to TRBJ2-2; D is undetermined. This CDR3 region has 13 residues. Trimming stripped 8 bases from V and 3 bases from J, with 10 bases between. Per germline, CDR1 PRHDT and CDR2 FYEKMQ (reference sequence). The CDR3 here is CASPSPYTGELFF. The CDR3 DNA reads as TGTGCCAGCCCGAGCCCCTACACCGGGGAGCTGTTTTTT.

The chain joins TRBV10-3 to TRBJ2-7; 7 nucleotides line up with TRBD2. V lost 8 bases to trimming and J lost 3 bases; unmatched junction nucleotides: 10. Germline V gives CDR1 ENHRY, CDR2 SYGVKD. The CDR3 sequence is 14 residues long. For the CDR3, the DNA is TGTGCCATCCGGGGGGATACGGATGTCTACGAGCAGTACTTC. Translated, it gives CAIRGDTDVYEQYF.

The gene calls are TRBV7-8 and TRBJ2-7; TRBD1 matches at 7 bases. The germline V gene encodes CDR1 SGHVS and CDR2 FQNEAQ. With 7 bases clipped from V and 2 bases from J, the junction kept 8 bases outside the gene matches. There are 14 residues in the CDR3. The CDR3 sequence: CASTLDRYAYEQYF. Written as DNA, the CDR3 is TGTGCCAGCACCTTGGACAGGTATGCCTACGAGCAGTACTTC.

The CDR3: CASSISGTSGRSSYNEQFF. The CDR3 DNA reads TGTGCCAGTAGTATAAGTGGGACTAGCGGAAGGAGCTCCTACAATGAGCAGTTCTTC. This rearrangement joins TRBV19 to TRBJ2-1; 11 bases are shared with TRBD2. Germline CDR1 is LNHDA and CDR2 is SQIVND (reference sequence). V lost 2 bases, J lost 0 bases, and 9 bases stayed unmatched. This CDR3 contains 19 residues. The entire variable domain, with the rest obtained from reference TRBV19 and TRBJ2-1, is as follows: DGGITQSPKYLFRKEGQNVTLSCEQNLNHDAMYWYRQDPGQGLRLIYYSQIVNDFQKGDIAEGYSVSREKKESFPLTVTSAQKNPTAFYLCASSISGTSGRSSYNEQFFGPGTRLTVL.

The J gene is TRBJ1-2, the V gene TRBV28, with 8 bases lining up with TRBD1. This CDR3 spans 14 amino acids. The ends lost 3 bases at V and 4 bases at J; junction bases unmatched: 4. Germline V gives CDR1 MDHEN, CDR2 SYDVKM. In DNA, the CDR3 is TGTGCCAGCAGTTTGCCGACAGGGGCCTATGGCTACACCTTC. It yields the protein CASSLPTGAYGYTF.

This chain connects TRBV9 to TRBJ1-6; 9 nucleotides agree with TRBD1. The CDR3 contains 15 residues. V shed 2 bases, J shed 9 bases, and the junction held 6 bases outside the gene matches. CDR1 is SGDLS and CDR2 is YYNGEE in the germline V gene. The CDR3 is CASSVRTGVSSPLHF. The DNA for the CDR3 is TGTGCCAGCAGCGTTCGGACAGGGGTTTCTTCACCCCTCCACTTT. Together with reference TRBV9 and TRBJ1-6, the CDR3 gives the full variable domain: DSGVTQTPKHLITATGQRVTLRCSPRSGDLSVYWYQQSLDQGLQFLIQYYNGEERAKGNILERFSAQQFPDLHSELNLSSLELGDSALYFCASSVRTGVSSPLHFGNGTRLTVT.

The V gene is TRBV2, the J gene TRBJ2-5, with 9 bases that match TRBD1. Germline values: CDR1 SNHLY, CDR2 FYNNEI. The CDR3 sequence is 15 residues long. Trimming took 5 bases from V and 1 from J; bases not matched to a gene: 5. This chain's CDR3 is CASSFNRGPQETQYF. The CDR3 DNA reads as TGTGCCAGCAGTTTTAACAGGGGGCCCCAAGAGACCCAGTACTTC.

The rearrangement joins TRBV6-1 to TRBJ1-3; D is perhaps TRBD1 (6 bases). This CDR3 is 15 amino acids long. Germline CDR1 reads MNHNS; CDR2 reads SASEGT. V was clipped by 8 bases and J by 0 bases, with 14 bases between them. CDR3 DNA: TGTGCCAGCTTCACGGGACACTCCTCTGGAAACACCATATATTTT. Protein product: CASFTGHSSGNTIYF.